The source of this T cell receptor beta chain is a study of tumor-infiltrating lymphocytes in primary liver carcinoma. Scientists recovered RNA and DNA together from roughly 18-30 mg of unsorted bulk tissue. Chronic HBV infection, which was untreated, was present in the patients. This clonotype was seen only once. Germline is not matched at one junction end, which may reflect a read error. From about 530 ng total RNA, TCR beta cDNA was generated with a primer in the constant region. Libraries for TCR beta were built through three nested multiplex PCR rounds, which together made up a slightly modified ARM-PCR procedure. TCRdb ran MiXCR on the multiplex PCR reads and lists one entry per CDR3 protein. The sample consists of about 120,000 distinct CDR3 sequences, around 70% of them appearing once. The sequenced sample consisted of tumor-adjacent normal liver tissue. The receptor was derived from a woman aged 55-75 years with primary liver carcinoma and hepatitis B virus infection.

The CDR3 loop is CANSLRTVVDYTF. The DNA for the CDR3 is TGTGCCAACAGTCTAAGGACTGTTGTAGACTACACCTTC. This chain links TRBV12-3 or TRBV12-4 with TRBJ1-2, with D unclear. The CDR3 spans 13 residues.